Below, 6 T cell receptor beta chains from the same sample are listed, as sequenced in a study of CD8+CD57+ T cells in acquired aplastic anemia (dated by TCRdb to between 2017 and 2018). The reads were generated on an Illumina HiSeq 2000. Genomic DNA was used as template for profiling of TCR beta VDJ combinations and CDR3 sequences. TCRdb took the public reads, trimmed them with fastp at Q25, ran MiXCR for clone calling and kept in-frame beta chains. Rows matching on CDR3 protein sequence are summarized as one entry with the most common DNA and genes. This sample has roughly 250,000 distinct CDR3 sequences in its table, and around 82% of those were observed once. The ten largest clones add up to about two fifths of the sample. The patients picked for sequencing were ones in whom flow cytometry had shown an expansion of CD8+CD57+ cells. The sequenced sample was sorted CD4+, CD8+, or CD8+CD57+ T cells (not recorded which) from PBMCs. The origin of the receptors is a human donor with aplastic anemia.

This clonotype has more than one count but fewer than ten. This chain connects TRBV7-2 to TRBJ2-7; TRBD1 aligns across 7 bases. The ends lost 5 bases at V and 1 base at J; junction bases unmatched: 8. There are 15 residues in the CDR3. Germline lookup yields CDR1 SGHTA and CDR2 FQGNSA. This CDR3 is CASSQGTALSYEQYV. The CDR3 DNA reads TGTGCCAGCAGCCAGGGGACAGCCCTTTCCTACGAGCAGTACGTC.

Remarks on this clonotype: Since no conserved phenylalanine or tryptophan closes the CDR3, a read error is the likely cause. The chain links TRBV15 to TRBJ2-3; D might be TRBD1 or TRBD2, each matching 5 bases. This CDR3 region has 15 residues. The V gene's germline CDR1 is LNHNV and CDR2 YYDKDF (reference sequence). The CDR3, as DNA: TGTGCCAGCAGCTTAGCCCCCGGGACCAAAGGGACCCAGTATCTC. It yields the protein CASSLAPGTKGTQYL.

Of note for this clonotype: The junction departs from the called germline gene at one end, perhaps through a read error. The rearrangement uses TRBV15 and TRBJ2-1; 7 nucleotides line up with TRBD2. The CDR3 contains 16 residues. Germline CDR1 and CDR2: LNHNV and YYDKDF (reference sequence). CDR3 region: CATSRAGGNGADELFF. The CDR3 nucleotides are TGTGCCACCAGCAGAGCGGGGGGAAACGGTGCCGATGAGCTGTTCTTC.

Points on this clonotype: Here the CDR3 omits its conserved ending phenylalanine or tryptophan, so a read error is the likely source. The DNA is left out, because the CDR3 cannot be placed on it with certainty; the CDR3 is given as TCRdb lists it. The genes are TRBV7-9 and TRBJ2-3; the D segment call TRBD2 is taken from the table without a DNA check. Ends included, the CDR3 has 13 residues. Germline-derived CDR1 and CDR2 are SEHNR and FQNEAQ (reference sequence). The CDR3 sequence is CASSFGRSGRRDE.

The V call is TRBV7-9, the J call TRBJ2-3; 10 positions match TRBD2. With 5 bases clipped from V and 10 bases from J, the junction kept 12 bases outside the gene matches. CDR1 is SEHNR and CDR2 is FQNEAQ in the germline V gene (reference sequence). CDR3 length: 15 amino acids. CDR3 protein: CASSISGGGENAQYF. The CDR3 nucleotides read TGTGCCAGCAGCATAAGCGGGGGGGGAGAGAATGCGCAGTATTTT. The full variable domain, completed using reference TRBV7-9 and TRBJ2-3, is DTGVSQNPRHKITKRGQNVTFRCDPISEHNRLYWYRQTLGQGPEFLTYFQNEAQLEKSRLLSDRFSAERPKGSFSTLEIQRTEQGDSAMYLCASSISGGGENAQYFGPGTRLTVL.

The V gene is TRBV7-6, the J gene TRBJ2-7; 7 nucleotides line up with TRBD1. The CDR3 is made up of 18 amino acids. Germline trimming cut 2 bases from V and 1 base from J; bases unmatched to any gene: 14. The germline gives CDR1 SGHVS, CDR2 FNYEAQ. CDR3 nucleotides: TGTGCCAGCAGCTTACCTCACGACGGGACAGCCCTTTCCTACGAGCAGTACGTC. This sequence encodes CASSLPHDGTALSYEQYV.